This TCR beta chain was captured in a study of response to subunit inactivated influenza vaccine. Study-wide results and limits: The authors offered the suggestion that each seasonal influenza vaccination recruits few new T cells.

Regarding this clonotype: Its antigen remains unidentified.

CDR1 is SGHTA, CDR2 FQGNSA, per germline. V lost 4 bases and J 3 bases, leaving 13 bases between the germline ends. The CDR3 has 14 residues. TCRdb reanalysed the RT-PCR reads using MiXCR and keeps one entry per CDR3 protein. This sample has about 540,000 distinct CDR3 sequences, with 14% found just once. This rearrangement joins TRBV7-2 to TRBJ2-7, with D unclear. The sequencing here drew on PBMCs from blood, taken about 12 days after vaccination. The clonotype was recovered from a man aged 50-59 years who received an inactivated influenza vaccine. DNA of the CDR3: TGTGCCAGCAGCTCCCAGGTGGGCAGCTACGAGCAGTACTTC. This encodes CASSSQVGSYEQYF.